The 28 T cell receptor beta chains below come from one sample, sequenced in a study of Graves' ophthalmopathy and Graves' hyperthyroidism. RNA transcripts yielded amplified TCR beta CDR3 regions. First-round RT-PCR used HTBI primers; second-round multiplex PCR followed. TCRdb re-derived calls from the multiplex PCR reads in MiXCR, one entry per CDR3 protein. Here the sample spans under 250,000 distinct CDR3 sequences, 25% to 30% being singletons. Sequencing was carried out using peripheral blood. All receptors come from a man aged 50 to 59 with Graves' ophthalmopathy.

V is TRBV29-1 and J is TRBJ1-1; D unclear. Germline assignment: CDR1 SQVTM and CDR2 ANQGSEA. CDR3 length: 13 residues. V was clipped by 7 bases and J by 2 bases, with 14 bases between them. CDR3 amino acids: CSADRGLNTEAFF. The DNA of the CDR3 is TGCAGCGCAGATCGAGGGCTCAACACTGAAGCTTTCTTT.

The sample holds many counts of this clonotype. The genes are TRBV19 and TRBJ1-3; the D gene is possibly TRBD1 (5 bases). This CDR3 is 15 amino acids long. CDR1 LNHDA and CDR2 SQIVND come from the germline V gene (reference sequence). V lost 4 bases and J 8 bases, leaving 18 bases between the germline ends. The CDR3 nucleotides are TGTGCCAGTAGTAAATTACCGGGACCTCAGGACACCATATATTTT. This codes for CASSKLPGPQDTIYF.

The rearrangement links TRBV6-2 or TRBV6-3 to TRBJ1-1; TRBD1 might be the D (6 bases). The CDR3 has 13 amino acids. The ends were cut back, 7 bases at V and 5 bases at J, with 14 bases in the middle. CDR1 MNHEY and CDR2 SVGEGT come from the germline V gene. DNA for the CDR3: TGTGCCAGCACGAAATCAGGGGAAACTGAAGCTTTCTTT. Its protein is CASTKSGETEAFF.

This clonotype has ten or more counts. This chain uses TRBV24-1 with TRBJ2-5; no clear D gene. V was clipped by 5 bases and J by 4 bases, with 16 bases between them. This CDR3 has 15 amino acids. The germline V gene has CDR1 KGHDR and CDR2 SFDVKD. In DNA form, the CDR3 reads TGTGCCACCAGTGCTCAACAGACCGGACCAGAGACCCAGTACTTC. Encoded protein: CATSAQQTGPETQYF.

This sequence joins TRBV6-2 or TRBV6-3 and TRBJ1-2, with D hard to call. This CDR3 is 15 amino acids long. CDR1 MNHEY and CDR2 SVGEGT come from the germline V gene. Trimming removed 3 bases at V and 7 bases at J, with 18 bases between. CDR3 protein: CASSYNTGAPSGYTF. The CDR3 coding sequence is TGTGCCAGCAGTTATAATACTGGCGCGCCGAGTGGCTACACCTTC.

This clonotype was picked up many times. One end of the junction varies from germline; a read error may be responsible. This chain uses TRBV6-1 with TRBJ2-2; D could derive from TRBD1 or TRBD2 (5 bases each). From germline, CDR1 is MNHNS and CDR2 SASEGT. This CDR3 has 15 amino acids. The CDR3 coding sequence is TGTGCCAGCAGTCCTGACAGTATATGGACCGGGGTGCTGTTTTTT. The encoded protein is CASSPDSIWTGVLFF.

At least ten counts were recorded for this clonotype. The chain couples TRBV25-1 to TRBJ2-5, with 8 nucleotides matching TRBD1. Germline loops: CDR1 MGHDK, CDR2 SYGVNS. The junction had 2 bases not matched to a gene; V was cut back by 2 bases and J by 3 bases. The CDR3 totals 14 residues. The CDR3, as DNA: TGTGCCAGCAGTGAAGGGGGACAGGAAGAGACCCAGTACTTC. Translated, it gives CASSEGGQEETQYF.

This clonotype was seen repeatedly, ten times or more. This chain links TRBV24-1 with TRBJ1-5; TRBD1 matches at 9 bases. Germline V gene sequence: CDR1 KGHDR, CDR2 SFDVKD. The V segment lost 4 bases and the J segment 7 bases; nucleotides outside the gene matches: 4. This CDR3 has 14 residues. The CDR3: CATSDRDRDQPQHF. CDR3 nucleotides: TGTGCCACCAGTGACCGGGACAGGGACCAGCCCCAGCATTTT.

This clonotype was seen at least ten times. V gene TRBV29-1 combines with J gene TRBJ2-5, with 8 bases matching TRBD2. The CDR3 consists of 14 residues. CDR1 and CDR2 (germline): SQVTM, ANQGSEA. V dropped 6 bases and J dropped 5; count of bases not matched to a gene: 11. CDR3 loop: CSVPEGLGRETQYF. CDR3 sequence (DNA): TGCAGCGTACCCGAGGGACTAGGCCGGGAGACCCAGTACTTC.

This clonotype was observed at least ten times. The rearrangement joins TRBV5-1 to TRBJ1-1; D gene unclear. V was trimmed by 0 bases and J by 6 bases, leaving 6 bases between them. Germline CDR1 and CDR2: SGHRS and YFSETQ. CDR3 length: 12 amino acids. CDR3 residues: CASSLGRAEAFF. The CDR3 bases are TGCGCCAGCAGCTTGGGGAGGGCTGAAGCTTTCTTT.

At least ten counts were recorded for this clonotype. The chain links TRBV20-1 to TRBJ1-1, with D possibly matching TRBD1 (6 bases). Trimming removed 0 bases from V and 5 bases from J, with 19 bases in between. This CDR3 region has 16 residues. CDR1 is DFQATT and CDR2 is SNEGSKA in the germline V gene (reference sequence). The CDR3 DNA is TGCAGTGCTAGAGACTCCTTGACAGGTCAGAAAACTGAAGCTTTCTTT. This gives the protein CSARDSLTGQKTEAFF.

This clonotype was recorded many times. The rearrangement links TRBV19 to TRBJ1-5, with 7 bases identical to TRBD1. The trim removed 6 bases at V and 7 bases at J, leaving 9 bases unmatched. The CDR3 covers 14 residues. CDR1 and CDR2 (germline): LNHDA, SQIVND (reference sequence). The CDR3: CASSLDRVGQPQHF. The CDR3 coding sequence is TGTGCCAGTAGCCTAGACAGGGTTGGGCAGCCCCAGCATTTT.

The V gene is TRBV28, the J gene TRBJ2-5, with no clear D. The CDR3 is 14 residues long. Germline CDR1 is MDHEN and CDR2 is SYDVKM. Trimming removed 8 bases at V and 3 bases at J, with 16 bases between. CDR3 in amino acids: CASGSLRTEETQYF. As DNA, the CDR3 is TGTGCCAGCGGCTCCCTGCGGACCGAAGAGACCCAGTACTTC.

This clonotype was picked up many times. It may be a read error: a sequence one base away is much more abundant. V and J are TRBV6-5 and TRBJ1-2; TRBD1 is a possible D gene (5 bases). Germline-derived CDR1 and CDR2 are MNHEY and SVGAGI. The CDR3 is made up of 12 amino acids. The CDR3 reads CASSYRGEGYAF. DNA for the CDR3: TGTGCCAGCAGTTACCGAGGGGAAGGCTACGCCTTC.

This clonotype was detected many times. CDR3 in DNA: TGTGCCAGCAGCTGGGACAGGGGAAGTTCACCCCTCCACTTT. This encodes CASSWDRGSSPLHF. The chain is built from TRBV11-1 and TRBJ1-6, with TRBD1 matching over 10 bases. V was clipped by 4 bases and J by 9 bases; unmatched bases: 3. CDR1 SGHAT and CDR2 FQDESV come from the germline V gene (reference sequence). CDR3 length: 14 residues. Full variable domain (missing parts from reference TRBV11-1 and TRBJ1-6): EAEVAQSPRYKITEKSQAVAFWCDPISGHATLYWYRQILGQGPELLVQFQDESVVDDSQLPKDRFSAERLKGVDSTLKIQPAELGDSAMYLCASSWDRGSSPLHFGNGTRLTVT.

This clonotype was picked up many times. This rearrangement joins TRBV4-1 to TRBJ2-7, with TRBD2 matching over 14 bases. Germline V lookup: CDR1 MGHRA, CDR2 YSYEKL. This CDR3 contains 15 residues. The ends lost 4 bases at V and 3 bases at J; junction bases unmatched: 2. Written as DNA, the CDR3 is TGCGCCAGCAGCCCCGGGACTAGCGGGGGCTACGAGCAGTACTTC. It specifies CASSPGTSGGYEQYF.

The sample holds many counts of this clonotype. The rearrangement joins TRBV20-1 to TRBJ1-5; TRBD1 aligns across 7 bases. The V and J ends lost 6 bases and 3 bases, in that order; junction bases with no gene match: 11. Germline CDR1 and CDR2: DFQATT and SNEGSKA (reference sequence). This CDR3 spans 15 amino acids. CDR3 amino acids: CSAPRGGANNQPQHF. DNA of the CDR3: TGCAGTGCGCCCCGAGGGGGCGCGAACAATCAGCCCCAGCATTTT.

This clonotype was observed at least ten times. This chain links TRBV20-1 with TRBJ2-5; the match to TRBD1 covers 7 bases. This CDR3 comprises 15 residues. Germline CDR1 is DFQATT and CDR2 is SNEGSKA (reference sequence). The V and J ends lost 4 bases and 2 bases, in that order; junction bases with no gene match: 10. CDR3 amino acids: CSATRQGLLQETQYF. The CDR3 bases are TGCAGTGCTACCCGACAGGGCCTACTTCAAGAGACCCAGTACTTC.

Ten or more counts support this clonotype. The chain combines TRBV19 with TRBJ1-1; D not resolved. V gave up 2 bases and J gave up 3 bases, with 7 bases separating them. Germline loops: CDR1 LNHDA, CDR2 SQIVND (reference sequence). This CDR3 is built from 13 residues. The CDR3 bases are TGTGCCAGTAGTATAATTCCCTACACTGAAGCTTTCTTT. This gives the protein CASSIIPYTEAFF. Supplemented by reference TRBV19 and TRBJ1-1, the full variable domain reads DGGITQSPKYLFRKEGQNVTLSCEQNLNHDAMYWYRQDPGQGLRLIYYSQIVNDFQKGDIAEGYSVSREKKESFPLTVTSAQKNPTAFYLCASSIIPYTEAFFGQGTRLTVV.

The chain links TRBV6-2 or TRBV6-3 to TRBJ2-5; TRBD2 might be the D (6 bases). The germline CDR1 and CDR2 sequences are MNHEY and SVGEGT. The germline V and J ends were trimmed by 4 bases and 2 bases, with 14 bases remaining between them. The CDR3 has 15 amino acids. This CDR3 is CASSSTGTVQETQYF. CDR3 sequence (DNA): TGTGCCAGCAGTTCGACCGGGACTGTACAAGAGACCCAGTACTTC.

This clonotype occurred many times. The V gene is TRBV19, the J gene TRBJ2-4; 11 bases align to TRBD1. Germline V gene lookup returns CDR1 LNHDA and CDR2 SQIVND (reference sequence). V lost 7 bases, J lost 0 bases, and 5 bases stayed unmatched. The CDR3 runs to 16 residues. The DNA for the CDR3 is TGTGCCAGTACCCTAGGACAGGGGGCAGCCAAAAACATTCAGTACTTC. This translates into CASTLGQGAAKNIQYF.

This clonotype has at least ten counts. The rearrangement joins TRBV29-1 to TRBJ2-7; perhaps TRBD1 as D (5 bases). Trimming left V 3 bases short and J 5 bases short, with 11 bases between. Germline V gives CDR1 SQVTM, CDR2 ANQGSEA. This CDR3 contains 12 residues. The CDR3 is CSVDGKGHEQYF. The CDR3 bases are TGCAGCGTTGATGGGAAGGGGCACGAGCAGTACTTC.

The gene calls are TRBV6-1 and TRBJ2-5; the D gene is possibly TRBD1 (5 bases). Germline V gene lookup returns CDR1 MNHNS and CDR2 SASEGT. Trimming took 4 bases from V and 7 from J, leaving 16 bases between them. The CDR3 extends over 14 amino acids. In nucleotides, the CDR3 is TGTGCCAGCAGTGCCGTGCGTGGGCAGGGGACCCAGTACTTC. As protein: CASSAVRGQGTQYF.

This clonotype was counted ten times or more. This chain joins TRBV20-1 and TRBJ2-5; 7 bases are shared with TRBD1. Germline CDR1 reads DFQATT; CDR2 reads SNEGSKA (reference sequence). This CDR3 is 13 amino acids long. J lost 3 bases, V lost 2 bases, and 3 bases had no gene match. CDR3 protein: CSARSDREETQYF. CDR3 DNA sequence: TGCAGTGCTAGATCTGACAGGGAAGAGACCCAGTACTTC.

This clonotype was detected ten times or more. J is TRBJ1-1 and V is TRBV9; possible D gene TRBD1, 5 bases. This CDR3 has 15 amino acids. Germline lookup yields CDR1 SGDLS and CDR2 YYNGEE. With 0 bases removed from V and 0 bases from J, the gap between germline ends came to 9 bases. The CDR3 loop is CASSVDRTMNTEAFF. In DNA form, the CDR3 reads TGTGCCAGCAGCGTAGACAGGACAATGAACACTGAAGCTTTCTTT.

The chain has TRBV27 and TRBJ1-1, with 10 bases aligning to TRBD1. With 9 bases clipped from V and 1 base from J, the junction kept 14 bases outside the gene matches. The germline CDR1 and CDR2 sequences are MNHEY and SMNVEV (reference sequence). The CDR3 runs to 17 residues. For the CDR3, the DNA is TGTGCCAGGCGCGAGGGGGACAGGGGCTCCAAGAACACTGAAGCTTTCTTT. It yields the protein CARREGDRGSKNTEAFF.

This clonotype was seen at least ten times. This chain connects TRBV14 to TRBJ1-3; no definite D call. Germline V CDR1 and CDR2: SGHDN, FVKESK. The CDR3 loop spans 14 amino acids. Trimming took off 4 bases at V and 4 bases at J, with 11 bases between the two ends. CDR3 loop: CASSRASGGNTIYF. Here the CDR3 DNA reads TGTGCCAGCAGCCGGGCCTCGGGAGGAAACACCATATATTTT.

The sample holds many counts of this clonotype. This rearrangement joins TRBV4-2 to TRBJ2-5, with D possibly TRBD2 on 5 matching bases. Germline loops: CDR1 LGHNA, CDR2 YNFKEQ. With 4 bases removed from V and 3 bases from J, the gap between germline ends came to 18 bases. The CDR3 loop spans 16 amino acids. The CDR3 region has the DNA TGTGCCAGCAGCCTCCGAGTGGACTTAAACAAAGAGACCCAGTACTTC. Protein sequence: CASSLRVDLNKETQYF.